These 28 T cell receptor beta chains share one sample of origin, sequenced in a study of spatial heterogeneity in lung cancer. Stated time point: sample taken at primary tumor resection. TCRdb redid the calling of the 5' RACE reads with MiXCR, one entry per CDR3 protein. The sample lists roughly 1,800 distinct CDR3 sequences; 20% to 25% were seen once. Sequenced here: normal lung tissue next to the tumor, sampled at surgery. The receptors here all came from a male donor with early-stage non-small cell lung cancer.

This clonotype is medium-sized by share. This chain joins TRBV7-9 and TRBJ2-3; 7 bases agree with TRBD1. Germline assignment: CDR1 SEHNR and CDR2 FQNEAQ (reference sequence). Trimming took 4 bases from V and 2 from J; bases not matched to a gene: 3. The CDR3 contains 14 residues. The CDR3 here is CASSSTGNTDTQYF. In DNA, the CDR3 is TGTGCCAGCAGCTCGACAGGGAACACAGATACGCAGTATTTT.

The V and J genes are TRBV18 and TRBJ2-5; D possibly corresponds to TRBD1 (5 bases). The CDR3 runs 12 residues. The V gene lost 6 bases and the J gene lost 7 bases, with 12 bases spanning the gap. Germline V gene lookup returns CDR1 KGHSH and CDR2 LQKENI. CDR3 DNA sequence: TGTGCCAGCTCCCCGGACCAGGGGACCCAGTACTTC. Translation gives CASSPDQGTQYF.

By frequency in the sample, this clonotype is medium-sized. The chain combines TRBV12-3 or TRBV12-4 with TRBJ2-1, with TRBD1 identical over 7 bases. V lost 5 bases, J lost 6 bases, and 10 bases stayed unmatched. The CDR3 length is 15 residues. Here the CDR3 reads CASSRSGGVGNEQFF. The CDR3 nucleotides read TGTGCCAGCAGTAGATCAGGGGGAGTGGGCAATGAGCAGTTCTTC.

This clonotype is large (0.1 to 1%). The CDR3 DNA is TGCGCCAGCAGCGAGGACAGTAACACTGAAGCTTTCTTT. It encodes CASSEDSNTEAFF. This chain connects TRBV5-1 to TRBJ1-1; tentatively, D is TRBD1 (6 bases). V was trimmed by 4 bases and J by 2 bases, leaving 9 bases between them. From germline, CDR1 is SGHRS and CDR2 YFSETQ. The CDR3 loop spans 13 amino acids.

This sequence joins TRBV5-1 and TRBJ2-2; 9 bases are shared with TRBD2. Germline loops: CDR1 SGHRS, CDR2 YFSETQ. The junction had 2 bases not matched to a gene; V was cut back by 1 base and J by 1 base. CDR3 length: 16 amino acids. The CDR3 region is CASSLLAGENTGELFF. CDR3 DNA sequence: TGCGCCAGCAGCTTGTTAGCGGGGGAGAACACCGGGGAGCTGTTTTTT. The variable domain in full, completed from reference TRBV5-1 and TRBJ2-2, reads KAGVTQTPRYLIKTRGQQVTLSCSPISGHRSVSWYQQTPGQGLQFLFEYFSETQRNKGNFPGRFSGRQFSNSRSEMNVSTLELGDSALYLCASSLLAGENTGELFFGEGSRLTVL.

The chain combines TRBV20-1 with TRBJ2-1; 10 bases are a match to TRBD2. The V gene end was trimmed by 1 base and the J gene end by 7 bases; junction bases not matched to a gene: 1. This CDR3 comprises 13 residues. Germline V gene sequence: CDR1 DFQATT, CDR2 SNEGSKA (reference sequence). CDR3 in amino acids: CSARVLAGNEQFF. The CDR3 DNA sequence: TGCAGTGCTAGAGTACTAGCGGGGAATGAGCAGTTCTTC.

The chain couples TRBV5-6 to TRBJ1-6; 7 bases line up with TRBD1. V gave up 0 bases and J gave up 8 bases; unmatched junction bases: 14. This CDR3 has 18 residues. CDR1 is SGHDT, CDR2 YYEEEE, per germline. Here the CDR3 reads CASSLGPIGTVLDSPLHF. The CDR3 DNA sequence: TGTGCCAGCAGCTTGGGCCCGATCGGGACAGTGCTCGATTCACCCCTCCACTTT.

This clonotype is classed as medium-sized. This sequence joins TRBV29-1 and TRBJ2-3; 9 bases map to TRBD1. Germline CDR1 reads SQVTM; CDR2 reads ANQGSEA. CDR3 length: 14 amino acids. Trimming cost V 5 bases and J 0 bases; bases outside gene matches: 3. This chain's CDR3 is CSVSGQGSTDTQYF. CDR3 bases: TGCAGCGTTTCTGGACAGGGGAGCACAGATACGCAGTATTTT.

V gene TRBV21-1 combines with J gene TRBJ2-7; TRBD1, the D gene given by the table, was not confirmed from the DNA. TRBV21-1 is a pseudogene segment. The CDR3 length is 14 residues. The DNA of the CDR3 is TGTGCCAGCAGCACAGGGGCGCAAGTCTACGAGCAGTACTTC. It translates to CASSTGAQVYEQYF.

This clonotype is labeled as medium-sized. The chain combines TRBV6-1 with TRBJ2-7; a weak D match, TRBD1 (5 bases). This CDR3 spans 15 amino acids. Germline lookup yields CDR1 MNHNS and CDR2 SASEGT. Trimming left V 6 bases short and J 7 bases short, with 22 bases between. The CDR3 loop is CASRMDGAPLGEQYF. The DNA for the CDR3 is TGTGCCAGCAGAATGGATGGGGCCCCTCTTGGAGAGCAGTACTTC.

This clonotype rates as medium-sized. The chain is built from TRBV20-1 and TRBJ2-1, with D unclear. Trimming removed 0 bases at V and 4 bases at J, with 7 bases between. The CDR3 is 13 amino acids. Germline V gene data show CDR1 as DFQATT and CDR2 as SNEGSKA (reference sequence). CDR3 nucleotides: TGCAGTGCTAGAGAGGATCGGTACAATGAGCAGTTCTTC. This encodes CSAREDRYNEQFF.

This clonotype is categorized as large. The chain employs TRBV20-1 and TRBJ1-4; TRBD1 aligns across 7 bases. Germline CDR1 reads DFQATT; CDR2 reads SNEGSKA (reference sequence). This CDR3 is built from 15 residues. The V segment lost 0 bases and the J segment 3 bases; nucleotides outside the gene matches: 4. The CDR3 DNA reads as TGCAGTGCTAGAGATGAGGGACAGCCTAATGAAAAACTGTTTTTT. Its translation: CSARDEGQPNEKLFF.

By share, this clonotype counts as large. The V and J genes are TRBV5-1 and TRBJ2-5; no definite D call. V was pared by 0 bases and J by 5 bases, with 11 bases between. Germline V lookup: CDR1 SGHRS, CDR2 YFSETQ. CDR3 size: 14 residues. The CDR3 reads CASSLATLGETQYF. DNA of the CDR3: TGCGCCAGCAGCTTGGCCACCCTGGGGGAGACCCAGTACTTC. The entire variable domain, with the rest obtained from reference TRBV5-1 and TRBJ2-5, is as follows: KAGVTQTPRYLIKTRGQQVTLSCSPISGHRSVSWYQQTPGQGLQFLFEYFSETQRNKGNFPGRFSGRQFSNSRSEMNVSTLELGDSALYLCASSLATLGETQYFGPGTRLLVL.

This clonotype is labeled medium-sized. The chain couples TRBV10-2 to TRBJ2-1, with unresolved D. Trimming took off 10 bases at V and 4 bases at J, with 14 bases between the two ends. The CDR3 has 13 amino acids. CDR1 is WSHSY, CDR2 SAAADI, per germline. The CDR3 nucleotides read TGCGCCACGCGAACAACACGGTACAATGAGCAGTTCTTC. It encodes CATRTTRYNEQFF.

Within the sample, this clonotype is medium-sized. The V gene is TRBV15, the J gene TRBJ1-5; D is unresolved. Germline CDR1 and CDR2: LNHNV and YYDKDF (reference sequence). The CDR3 sequence is 13 residues long. V gave up 1 base and J gave up 6 bases, with 7 bases separating them. CDR3 coding DNA: TGTGCCACCAGCAGAGTGGTAGGTCAGCCCCAGCATTTT. Translating gives CATSRVVGQPQHF.

In its sample, this clonotype is medium-sized. The rearrangement uses TRBV20-1 and TRBJ1-2; D uncertain. The CDR3 is 12 amino acids. Germline CDR1 is DFQATT and CDR2 is SNEGSKA (reference sequence). Trimming pared 6 bases from V and 6 bases from J, leaving 14 bases between. The CDR3 sequence is CSAYWDFDGYTF. Written as DNA, the CDR3 is TGCAGTGCCTACTGGGATTTCGATGGCTACACCTTC.

This clonotype was picked up a small number of times. The rearrangement links TRBV7-2 to TRBJ2-2, with D unclear. This CDR3 contains 15 residues. Germline CDR1 reads SGHTA; CDR2 reads FQGNSA. The V end lost 2 bases, the J end lost 1 base, and 8 bases lay between the germline ends. The CDR3 loop reads CASSLRPGNTGELFF. The CDR3 coding sequence is TGTGCCAGCAGCTTACGTCCGGGGAACACCGGGGAGCTGTTTTTT. Looking up the rest from reference TRBV7-2 and TRBJ2-2 gives the full variable domain: GAGVSQSPSNKVTEKGKDVELRCDPISGHTALYWYRQSLGQGLEFLIYFQGNSAPDKSGLPSDRFSAERTGGSVSTLTIQRTQQEDSAVYLCASSLRPGNTGELFFGEGSRLTVL.

This clonotype was found a few times. The chain links TRBV5-5 to TRBJ2-2, with no clear D. Germline lookup yields CDR1 SGHKS and CDR2 YYEKEE (reference sequence). The CDR3 length is 14 residues. V lost 4 bases and J lost 3, with 10 bases in between. The CDR3 DNA reads as TGTGCCAGCAGCGAGGTCAGCTACACCGGGGAGCTGTTTTTT. Its protein is CASSEVSYTGELFF.

This clonotype is termed medium-sized. This chain links TRBV5-4 with TRBJ2-2; D is uncertain. The CDR3 length is 12 residues. V was pared by 0 bases and J by 6 bases, with 3 bases between. Looked up from germline, CDR1 is SGHNT and CDR2 is YYREEE (reference sequence). This CDR3 reads CASSLVSGELFF. CDR3 in DNA: TGTGCCAGCAGCTTGGTGTCCGGGGAGCTGTTTTTT.

This clonotype is labeled as medium-sized (0.01 to 0.1%). The CDR3 reads CASSSSPTDTQYF. The CDR3, as DNA: TGCGCCAGCAGCTCCTCCCCAACAGATACGCAGTATTTT. The gene calls are TRBV5-1 and TRBJ2-3, with unresolved D. Trimming stripped 3 bases from V and 3 bases from J, with 8 bases between. Per germline, CDR1 SGHRS and CDR2 YFSETQ. This CDR3 is 13 amino acids long.

By share of the sample, this clonotype is large. For the CDR3, the DNA is TGCAGTGCTAGACTGCAGGAATTGGATGGCTACACCTTC. Translated: CSARLQELDGYTF. The J gene is TRBJ1-2, the V gene TRBV20-1; D call uncertain. V was clipped by 2 bases and J by 6 bases, with 13 bases between them. Germline loops: CDR1 DFQATT, CDR2 SNEGSKA (reference sequence). The CDR3 is 13 amino acids.

Within the sample, this clonotype is medium-sized. The chain couples TRBV20-1 to TRBJ2-5; D possibly corresponds to TRBD1 (6 bases). The CDR3 has 13 residues. CDR1 and CDR2 (germline): DFQATT, SNEGSKA (reference sequence). The V gene lost 5 bases and the J gene lost 0 bases, with 10 bases spanning the gap. Written as DNA, the CDR3 is TGCAGTGCTCCCCAGGGGTACCAAGAGACCCAGTACTTC. The encoded protein is CSAPQGYQETQYF.

Relative to its sample, this clonotype is medium-sized. The chain has TRBV24-1 and TRBJ2-7; no reliable D call. Trimming stripped 7 bases from V and 6 bases from J, with 24 bases between. From germline, CDR1 is KGHDR and CDR2 SFDVKD. The CDR3 runs 16 residues. For the CDR3, the DNA is TGTGCCACCAGCTCGACCACGACGGGTAAAGTATCCGAGCAGTACTTC. The encoded protein is CATSSTTTGKVSEQYF.

This clonotype has ten or more counts. The genes are TRBV12-3 or TRBV12-4 and TRBJ2-1; D unclear. V shed 1 base and J shed 7 bases, with 8 bases lying between them. The CDR3 is 13 residues long. This CDR3 reads CASSLEAGNEQFF. In DNA form, the CDR3 reads TGTGCCAGCAGTTTAGAAGCCGGGAATGAGCAGTTCTTC.

The chain recombines TRBV28 with TRBJ1-1; D is undetermined. Germline loops: CDR1 MDHEN, CDR2 SYDVKM. The CDR3 has 15 residues. Trimming removed 6 bases at V and 0 bases at J, with 14 bases between. CDR3 sequence (DNA): TGTGCCAGCAGCCCACTGCCGGGAATGAACACTGAAGCTTTCTTT. Its protein product is CASSPLPGMNTEAFF.

This clonotype is medium-sized in the sample. The chain uses TRBV20-1 and TRBJ1-1; possible D gene TRBD1, 6 bases. V lost 2 bases and J lost 0, with 13 bases in between. This CDR3 has 15 amino acids. Germline CDR1 reads DFQATT; CDR2 reads SNEGSKA (reference sequence). DNA of the CDR3: TGCAGTGCTAGACAACGGGACATTATGAACACTGAAGCTTTCTTT. It translates to CSARQRDIMNTEAFF.

The chain joins TRBV10-3 to TRBJ1-1; D may be TRBD1 (6 bases). The CDR3 has 12 amino acids. Trimming pared 5 bases from V and 3 bases from J, leaving 7 bases between. In germline, CDR1 is ENHRY, CDR2 SYGVKD. The CDR3 is CAISPGDTEAFF. DNA of the CDR3: TGTGCCATCAGTCCAGGGGACACTGAAGCTTTCTTT.

The chain is built from TRBV14 and TRBJ2-7, with D tentatively TRBD2 (5 bases). Trimming shortened V by 3 bases and J by 3 bases, and 12 bases separated the two germline ends. This CDR3 region has 14 residues. Germline lookup yields CDR1 SGHDN and CDR2 FVKESK. The CDR3 coding sequence is TGTGCCAGCAGCCAGGAAGGGAGCTTCTACGAGCAGTACTTC. Its translation is CASSQEGSFYEQYF.